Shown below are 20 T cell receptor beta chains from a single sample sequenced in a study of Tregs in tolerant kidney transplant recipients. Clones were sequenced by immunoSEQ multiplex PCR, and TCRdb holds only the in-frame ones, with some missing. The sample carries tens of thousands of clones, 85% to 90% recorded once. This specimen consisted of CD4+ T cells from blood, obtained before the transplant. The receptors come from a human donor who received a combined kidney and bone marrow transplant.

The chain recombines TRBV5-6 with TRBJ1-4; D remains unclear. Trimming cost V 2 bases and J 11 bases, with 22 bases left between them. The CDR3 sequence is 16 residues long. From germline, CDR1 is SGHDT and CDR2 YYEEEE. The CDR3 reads CASSFFASAQEDKLFF. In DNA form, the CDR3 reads TGTGCCAGCAGCTTTTTTGCCTCCGCGCAGGAGGATAAACTGTTTTTT.

DNA of the CDR3: TGTGCCAGCAGGGGACAGCCGAACACTGAAGCTTTCTTT. It specifies CASRGQPNTEAFF. The chain is built from TRBV7-2 and TRBJ1-1; 7 nucleotides agree with TRBD1. J lost 1 base, V lost 6 bases, and 2 bases had no gene match. The germline gives CDR1 SGHTA, CDR2 FQGNSA. This CDR3 is built from 13 residues.

The CDR3 sequence is CASSPQGMNTEAFF. The CDR3 region has the DNA TGTGCCAGCTCACCGCAGGGGATGAACACTGAAGCTTTCTTT. V gene TRBV18 combines with J gene TRBJ1-1, with D maybe TRBD1 (6 bases). This CDR3 is built from 14 residues. Trimming stripped 3 bases from V and 0 bases from J, with 8 bases between. CDR1 and CDR2 from the germline V gene are KGHSH and LQKENI.

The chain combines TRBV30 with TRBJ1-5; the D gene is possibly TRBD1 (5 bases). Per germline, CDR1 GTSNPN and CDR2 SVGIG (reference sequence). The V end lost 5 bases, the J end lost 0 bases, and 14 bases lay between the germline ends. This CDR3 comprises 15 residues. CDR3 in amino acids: CAWSRNRYSNQPQHF. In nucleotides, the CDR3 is TGTGCCTGGTCTAGAAACAGGTATAGCAATCAGCCCCAGCATTTT.

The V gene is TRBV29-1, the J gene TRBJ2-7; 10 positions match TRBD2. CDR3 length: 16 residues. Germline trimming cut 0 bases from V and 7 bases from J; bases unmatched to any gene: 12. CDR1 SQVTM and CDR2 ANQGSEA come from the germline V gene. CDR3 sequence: CSVEDGLLAGVGEQYF. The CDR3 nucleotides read TGCAGCGTTGAAGATGGTTTGCTAGCGGGAGTTGGGGAGCAGTACTTC.

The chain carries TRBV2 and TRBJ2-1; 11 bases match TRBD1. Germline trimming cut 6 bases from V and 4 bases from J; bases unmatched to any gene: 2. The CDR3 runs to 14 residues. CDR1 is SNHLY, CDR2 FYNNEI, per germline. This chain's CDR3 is CASRGQGEYNEQFF. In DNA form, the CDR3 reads TGTGCCAGCAGGGGACAGGGGGAGTACAATGAGCAGTTCTTC.

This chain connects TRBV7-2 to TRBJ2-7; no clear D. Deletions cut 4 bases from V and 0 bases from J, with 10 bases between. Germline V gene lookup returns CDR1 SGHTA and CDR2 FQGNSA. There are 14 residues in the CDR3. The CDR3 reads CASSSNYFSYEQYF. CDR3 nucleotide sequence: TGTGCCAGCAGCTCCAACTATTTCTCCTACGAGCAGTACTTC. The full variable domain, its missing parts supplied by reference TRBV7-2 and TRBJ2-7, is GAGVSQSPSNKVTEKGKDVELRCDPISGHTALYWYRQSLGQGLEFLIYFQGNSAPDKSGLPSDRFSAERTGGSVSTLTIQRTQQEDSAVYLCASSSNYFSYEQYFGPGTRLTVT.

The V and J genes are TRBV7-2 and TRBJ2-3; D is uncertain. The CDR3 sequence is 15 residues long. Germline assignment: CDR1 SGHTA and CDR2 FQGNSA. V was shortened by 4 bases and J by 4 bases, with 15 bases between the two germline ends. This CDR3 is CASSYGGGKADTQYF. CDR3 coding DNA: TGTGCCAGCAGCTACGGCGGCGGCAAGGCAGATACGCAGTATTTT.

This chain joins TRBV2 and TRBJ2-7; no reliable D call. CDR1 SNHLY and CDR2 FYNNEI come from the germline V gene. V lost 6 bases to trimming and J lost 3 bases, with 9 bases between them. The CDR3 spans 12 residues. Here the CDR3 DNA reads TGTGCCAGCAGCCCACAAAGCTACGAGCAGTACTTC. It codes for CASSPQSYEQYF.

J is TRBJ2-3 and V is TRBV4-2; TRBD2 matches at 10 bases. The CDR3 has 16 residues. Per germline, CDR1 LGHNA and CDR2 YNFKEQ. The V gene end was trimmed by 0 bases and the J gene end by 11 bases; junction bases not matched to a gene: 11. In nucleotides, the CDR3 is TGTGCCAGCAGCCAAGATCAGTCTAGCGGGAGTATCAAGCAGTATTTT. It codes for CASSQDQSSGSIKQYF.

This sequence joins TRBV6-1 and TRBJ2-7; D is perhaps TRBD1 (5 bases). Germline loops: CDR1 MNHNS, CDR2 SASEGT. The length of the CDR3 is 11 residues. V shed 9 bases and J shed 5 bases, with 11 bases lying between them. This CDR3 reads CARILRDEQYF. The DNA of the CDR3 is TGTGCCAGAATTCTCAGGGACGAGCAGTACTTC.

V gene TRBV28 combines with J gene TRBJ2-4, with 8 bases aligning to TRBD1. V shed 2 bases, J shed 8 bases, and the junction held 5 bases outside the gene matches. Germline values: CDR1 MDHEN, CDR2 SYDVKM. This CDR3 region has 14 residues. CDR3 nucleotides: TGTGCCAGCAGTTTAGGAACAGGGGGGTACATTCAGTACTTC. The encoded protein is CASSLGTGGYIQYF.

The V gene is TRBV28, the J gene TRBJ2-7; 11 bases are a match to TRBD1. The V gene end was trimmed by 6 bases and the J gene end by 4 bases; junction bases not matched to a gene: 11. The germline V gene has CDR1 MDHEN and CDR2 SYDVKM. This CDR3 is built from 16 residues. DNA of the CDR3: TGTGCCAGCAGAACCGCCGGGACAGGGGGGTTGTACGAGCAGTACTTC. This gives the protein CASRTAGTGGLYEQYF.

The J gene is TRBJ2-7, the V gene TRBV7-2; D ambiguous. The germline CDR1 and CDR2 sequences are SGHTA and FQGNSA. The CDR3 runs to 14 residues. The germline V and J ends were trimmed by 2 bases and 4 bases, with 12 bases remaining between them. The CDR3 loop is CASSLPERLYEQYF. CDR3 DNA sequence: TGTGCCAGCAGCTTACCCGAACGGTTGTACGAGCAGTACTTC.

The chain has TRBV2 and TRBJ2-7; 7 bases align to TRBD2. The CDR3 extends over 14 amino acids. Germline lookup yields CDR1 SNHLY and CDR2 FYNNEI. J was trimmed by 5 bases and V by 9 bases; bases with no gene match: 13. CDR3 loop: CASTYLLAAHEQYF. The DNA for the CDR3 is TGTGCCAGTACCTACCTCCTAGCGGCTCACGAGCAGTACTTC.

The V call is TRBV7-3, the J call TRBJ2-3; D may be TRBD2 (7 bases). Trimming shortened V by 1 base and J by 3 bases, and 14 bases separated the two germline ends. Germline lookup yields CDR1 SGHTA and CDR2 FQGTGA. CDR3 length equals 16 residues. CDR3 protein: CASSLMGGAGTDTQYF. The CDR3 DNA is TGTGCCAGCAGCTTAATGGGGGGGGCAGGTACAGATACGCAGTATTTT. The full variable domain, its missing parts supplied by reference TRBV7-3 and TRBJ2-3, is GAGVSQTPSNKVTEKGKYVELRCDPISGHTALYWYRQSLGQGPEFLIYFQGTGAADDSGLPNDRFFAVRPEGSVSTLKIQRTERGDSAVYLCASSLMGGAGTDTQYFGPGTRLTVL.

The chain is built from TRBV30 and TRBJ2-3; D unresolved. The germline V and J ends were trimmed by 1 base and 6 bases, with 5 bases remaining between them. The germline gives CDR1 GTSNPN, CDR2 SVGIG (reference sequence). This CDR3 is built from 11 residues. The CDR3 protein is CAWSETDTQYF. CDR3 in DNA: TGTGCCTGGAGTGAGACTGATACGCAGTATTTT.

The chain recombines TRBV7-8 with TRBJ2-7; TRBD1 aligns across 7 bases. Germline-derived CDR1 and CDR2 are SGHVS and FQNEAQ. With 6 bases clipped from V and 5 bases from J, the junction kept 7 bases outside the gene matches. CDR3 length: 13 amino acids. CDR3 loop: CASRWTGVHEQYF. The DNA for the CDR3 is TGTGCCAGCAGGTGGACAGGTGTCCACGAGCAGTACTTC.

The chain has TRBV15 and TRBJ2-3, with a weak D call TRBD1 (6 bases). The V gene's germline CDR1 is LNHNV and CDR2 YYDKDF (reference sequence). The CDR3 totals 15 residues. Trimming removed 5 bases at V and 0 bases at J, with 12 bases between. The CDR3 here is CATSGRQDSTDTQYF. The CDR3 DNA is TGTGCCACCAGCGGGAGACAGGATAGCACAGATACGCAGTATTTT.

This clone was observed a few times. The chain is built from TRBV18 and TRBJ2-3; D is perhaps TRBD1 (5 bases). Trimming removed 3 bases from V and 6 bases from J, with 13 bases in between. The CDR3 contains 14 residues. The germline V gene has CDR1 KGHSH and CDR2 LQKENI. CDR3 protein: CASSPGHEYDTQYF. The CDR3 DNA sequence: TGTGCCAGCTCACCCGGACATGAGTATGATACGCAGTATTTT.